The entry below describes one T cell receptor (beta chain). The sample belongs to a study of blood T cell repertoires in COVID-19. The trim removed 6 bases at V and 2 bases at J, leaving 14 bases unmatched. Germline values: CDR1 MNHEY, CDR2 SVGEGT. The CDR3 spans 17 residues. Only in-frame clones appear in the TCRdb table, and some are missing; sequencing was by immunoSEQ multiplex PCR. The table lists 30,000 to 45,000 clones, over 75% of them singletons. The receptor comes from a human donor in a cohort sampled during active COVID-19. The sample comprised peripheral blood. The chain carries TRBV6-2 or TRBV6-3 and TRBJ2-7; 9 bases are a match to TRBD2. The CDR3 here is CASSPLAGRGGAYEQYF. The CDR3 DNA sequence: TGTGCCAGCAGCCCTCTAGCGGGGCGAGGGGGAGCCTACGAGCAGTACTTC.